The 18 T cell receptor beta chains in this list originate from one sample, sequenced in a study of blood T cell repertoires in COVID-19. Only in-frame clones appear in the TCRdb table, and some are missing; sequencing was by immunoSEQ multiplex PCR. The sample contains 220,000 or so clones, around 81% of which appear only once. Material for sequencing was peripheral blood. All receptors derive from a woman in her 30s who had recovered from COVID-19.

This clone appeared a few times. The rearrangement links TRBV4-2 to TRBJ1-3; 7 bases are shared with TRBD1. The CDR3 loop spans 18 amino acids. The junction had 11 bases not matched to a gene; V was cut back by 0 bases and J by 3 bases. Germline V gives CDR1 LGHNA, CDR2 YNFKEQ. CDR3 DNA sequence: TGTGCCAGCAGCCAAGAGGGGTTAAACAGGGGATTTGGAAACACCATATATTTT. This translates into CASSQEGLNRGFGNTIYF.

The J gene is TRBJ2-7, the V gene TRBV10-3; 10 positions match TRBD1. The CDR3 runs 15 residues. J gave up 6 bases and V 7 bases, and 12 bases lay outside the gene matches. Per germline, CDR1 ENHRY and CDR2 SYGVKD. CDR3 sequence: CAITQGQGKRGEQYF. The CDR3 region has the DNA TGTGCCATCACCCAGGGACAGGGGAAGAGGGGCGAGCAGTACTTC.

This clone came up once. The chain carries TRBV7-3 and TRBJ2-2, with 10 bases matching TRBD1. V lost 3 bases, J lost 3 bases, and 1 base stayed unmatched. This CDR3 comprises 15 residues. Germline CDR1 and CDR2: SGHTA and FQGTGA. The CDR3 DNA follows: TGTGCCAGCAGCTTCGGGACAGGGGACACCGGGGAGCTGTTTTTT. This translates into CASSFGTGDTGELFF.

The CDR3 DNA follows: TGTGCCAGCAGCGTGTCCGGGACAGCCTACGAGCAGTACTTC. Its translation: CASSVSGTAYEQYF. This chain uses TRBV9 with TRBJ2-7; TRBD1 matches at 7 bases. With 2 bases clipped from V and 2 bases from J, the junction kept 4 bases outside the gene matches. Germline assignment: CDR1 SGDLS and CDR2 YYNGEE. The CDR3 consists of 14 residues.

CDR3 region: CASSPRGRPYEQYF. The CDR3 DNA reads TGTGCCAGCAGCCCCAGGGGGCGGCCCTACGAGCAGTACTTC. The chain recombines TRBV13 with TRBJ2-7, with 8 bases lining up with TRBD1. Trimming removed 5 bases from V and 2 bases from J; junction bases left unmatched: 5. The germline V gene encodes CDR1 PRHDT and CDR2 FYEKMQ (reference sequence). The CDR3 consists of 14 residues.

This rearrangement joins TRBV27 to TRBJ2-3; 14 nucleotides match TRBD2. Per the germline V gene, CDR1 is MNHEY and CDR2 is SMNVEV (reference sequence). CDR3 length equals 19 residues. V was pared by 8 bases and J by 2 bases, with 15 bases of the junction left unmatched. CDR3 residues: CASGTPGLAGEPDTDTQYF. DNA of the CDR3: TGTGCCAGCGGCACCCCGGGACTAGCGGGAGAACCCGACACAGATACGCAGTATTTT.

J is TRBJ1-4 and V is TRBV5-1; TRBD1 is a possible D gene (5 bases). Germline V gives CDR1 SGHRS, CDR2 YFSETQ. The CDR3 sequence is 14 residues long. V lost 6 bases to trimming and J lost 7 bases, with 16 bases between them. CDR3 in amino acids: CASTLGATGEKLFF. The CDR3 DNA sequence: TGCGCCAGCACCCTTGGGGCAACCGGTGAAAAACTGTTTTTT.

The DNA for the CDR3 is TGTGCCACCTCTGGACTTGGGACAGATTCTTACGAGCAGTACTTC. Its protein product is CATSGLGTDSYEQYF. V is TRBV24-1 and J is TRBJ2-7; TRBD1 aligns across 7 bases. CDR1 and CDR2 from the germline V gene are KGHDR and SFDVKD. Trimming removed 9 bases from V and 4 bases from J; junction bases left unmatched: 14. The CDR3 runs 15 residues.

The V gene is TRBV6-6, the J gene TRBJ2-7, with 9 bases fitting TRBD2. The CDR3 spans 14 residues. Germline V lookup: CDR1 MNHNY, CDR2 SVGAGI (reference sequence). The junction had 3 bases not matched to a gene; V was cut back by 4 bases and J by 2 bases. CDR3 nucleotides: TGTGCCAGCAGTTCTAGCGGGGCCCCCTACGAGCAGTACTTC. Amino acids: CASSSSGAPYEQYF.

The chain links TRBV5-5 to TRBJ2-3; D is possibly TRBD2 (5 bases). In germline, CDR1 is SGHKS, CDR2 YYEKEE (reference sequence). The CDR3 has 14 residues. Trimming shortened V by 7 bases and J by 2 bases, and 14 bases separated the two germline ends. The CDR3 bases are TGTGCCAGCCTCGGGGTTTATTTCACAGATACGCAGTATTTT. This sequence encodes CASLGVYFTDTQYF. Drawing the rest from reference TRBV5-5 and TRBJ2-3, the complete variable domain is DAGVTQSPTHLIKTRGQQVTLRCSPISGHKSVSWYQQVLGQGPQFIFQYYEKEERGRGNFPDRFSARQFPNYSSELNVNALLLGDSALYLCASLGVYFTDTQYFGPGTRLTVL.

The rearrangement joins TRBV28 to TRBJ2-7, with 8 bases lining up with TRBD1. Germline V gene data show CDR1 as MDHEN and CDR2 as SYDVKM. The CDR3 runs to 13 residues. V shed 6 bases, J shed 3 bases, and the junction held 4 bases outside the gene matches. The CDR3 nucleotides read TGTGCCAGCAGCTCGGGACAGGTCTACGAGCAGTACTTC. This translates into CASSSGQVYEQYF.

This rearrangement joins TRBV30 to TRBJ1-5, with a tentative D call TRBD1 (6 bases). CDR1 GTSNPN and CDR2 SVGIG come from the germline V gene (reference sequence). V lost 2 bases and J 5 bases, leaving 10 bases between the germline ends. The CDR3 runs 13 residues. In DNA form, the CDR3 reads TGTGCCTGGAGTAACAGGGAAGATCAGCCCCAGCATTTT. Amino acids: CAWSNREDQPQHF.

The DNA for the CDR3 is TGTGCCAGCAGCTTTTTAGGAAACACCATATATTTT. As protein: CASSFLGNTIYF. The gene calls are TRBV11-2 and TRBJ1-3; D gene unclear. CDR1 and CDR2 (germline): SGHAT, FQNNGV. The CDR3 has 12 residues. V gave up 3 bases and J gave up 4 bases, with 4 bases separating them.

The chain links TRBV7-9 to TRBJ1-2; D remains unclear. Between the trimmed V and J ends, which lost 1 base and 6 bases, there was a span of 15 bases. Germline CDR1 SEHNR, CDR2 FQNEAQ (reference sequence). This CDR3 has 15 amino acids. CDR3 sequence: CASSLVLAARHGYTF. CDR3 DNA sequence: TGTGCCAGCAGCTTAGTGCTGGCGGCAAGGCATGGCTACACCTTC.

This clone has more than one count but fewer than ten. The gene calls are TRBV5-4 and TRBJ2-7; TRBD2 matches at 9 bases. J gave up 5 bases and V 2 bases, and 8 bases lay outside the gene matches. There are 15 residues in the CDR3. The V gene's germline CDR1 is SGHNT and CDR2 YYREEE (reference sequence). The CDR3 is CASSFPSGDSDEQYF. DNA for the CDR3: TGTGCCAGCAGCTTCCCTAGCGGGGACTCAGACGAGCAGTACTTC.

The chain joins TRBV28 to TRBJ1-2, with D uncertain. Trimming removed 4 bases from V and 8 bases from J, with 8 bases in between. Germline V gene data show CDR1 as MDHEN and CDR2 as SYDVKM. The CDR3 length is 11 residues. The DNA for the CDR3 is TGTGCCAGCAGTTATGCGGAGGGCTACACCTTC. Its translation is CASSYAEGYTF.

The chain employs TRBV7-8 and TRBJ2-1; D may be TRBD2 (7 bases). Germline V gene sequence: CDR1 SGHVS, CDR2 FQNEAQ. Trimming cost V 8 bases and J 6 bases, with 20 bases left between them. This CDR3 has 15 amino acids. The CDR3 region is CASAGWGLAVNEQFF. Here the CDR3 DNA reads TGTGCCAGCGCCGGGTGGGGGCTAGCGGTCAATGAGCAGTTCTTC.

The chain has TRBV27 and TRBJ2-7, with a weak D call TRBD1 (6 bases). The germline gives CDR1 MNHEY, CDR2 SMNVEV (reference sequence). The CDR3 is 16 residues long. Trimming cost V 4 bases and J 4 bases, with 20 bases left between them. The CDR3 DNA sequence: TGTGCCAGCAGTTCGACAGATCTTGCCCAGGGGTACGAGCAGTACTTC. It translates to CASSSTDLAQGYEQYF.